This TCR beta chain was sequenced in a study of cytomegalovirus exposure and HLA in healthy donors. On this clone: The antigen remains unidentified.

The germline V gene encodes CDR1 SGDLS and CDR2 YYNGEE. Trimming shortened V by 3 bases and J by 0 bases, and 13 bases separated the two germline ends. The CDR3 runs to 16 residues. Some clones are missing from TCRdb's copy, which holds only in-frame ones; the method was immunoSEQ multiplex PCR. The table shows 150,000 or so clones, with approximately 86% occurring only once. Study conclusions and caveats: Subsequent analysis revealed that first-cohort TCR clusters tended to co-occur in the 130 or so validation repertoires.

Sequenced input: PBMCs. This clonotype originated in a man between 18 and 29 years old in good health and CMV-seropositive. The chain carries TRBV9 and TRBJ2-1; weak D call: TRBD2 (6 bases). The CDR3 region has the DNA TGTGCCAGCAGCGCGGGACTCTGGAGCTCCTACAATGAGCAGTTCTTC. Translation: CASSAGLWSSYNEQFF.